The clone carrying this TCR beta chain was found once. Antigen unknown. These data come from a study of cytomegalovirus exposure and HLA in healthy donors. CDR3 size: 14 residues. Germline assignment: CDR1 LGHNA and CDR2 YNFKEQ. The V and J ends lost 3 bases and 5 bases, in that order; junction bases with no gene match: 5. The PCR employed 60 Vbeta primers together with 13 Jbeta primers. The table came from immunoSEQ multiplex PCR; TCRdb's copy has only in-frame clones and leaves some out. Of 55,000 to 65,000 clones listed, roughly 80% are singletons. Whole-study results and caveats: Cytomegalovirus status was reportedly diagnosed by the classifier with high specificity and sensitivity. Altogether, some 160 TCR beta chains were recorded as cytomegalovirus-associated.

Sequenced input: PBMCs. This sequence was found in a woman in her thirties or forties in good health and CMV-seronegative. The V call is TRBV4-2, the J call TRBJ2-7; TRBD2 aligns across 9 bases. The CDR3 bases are TGTGCCAGCAGCCACCAGGGACTAGCCCACGAGCAGTACTTC. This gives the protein CASSHQGLAHEQYF.